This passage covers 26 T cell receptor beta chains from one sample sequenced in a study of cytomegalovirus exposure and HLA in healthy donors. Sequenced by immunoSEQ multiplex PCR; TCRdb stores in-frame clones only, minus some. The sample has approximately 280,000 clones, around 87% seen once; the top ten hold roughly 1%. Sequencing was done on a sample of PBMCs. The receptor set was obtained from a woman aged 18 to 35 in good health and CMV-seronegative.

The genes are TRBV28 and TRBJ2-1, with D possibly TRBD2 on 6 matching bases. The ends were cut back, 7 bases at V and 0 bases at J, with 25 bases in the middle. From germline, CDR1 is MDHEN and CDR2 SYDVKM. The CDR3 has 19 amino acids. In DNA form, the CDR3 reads TGTGCCAGCACCCTATTACCGATTGGGGCGGGATCCTCCTACAATGAGCAGTTCTTC. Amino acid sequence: CASTLLPIGAGSSYNEQFF. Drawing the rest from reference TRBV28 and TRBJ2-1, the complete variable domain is DVKVTQSSRYLVKRTGEKVFLECVQDMDHENMFWYRQDPGLGLRLIYFSYDVKMKEKGDIPEGYSVSREKKERFSLILESASTNQTSMYLCASTLLPIGAGSSYNEQFFGPGTRLTVL.

The CDR3 is CASSDRAGESEAFF. Written as DNA, the CDR3 is TGTGCCAGCAGTGATCGGGCAGGGGAGAGTGAAGCTTTCTTT. The chain joins TRBV2 to TRBJ1-1, with a tentative D call TRBD1 (6 bases). The CDR3 loop spans 14 amino acids. CDR1 SNHLY and CDR2 FYNNEI come from the germline V gene. Trimming stripped 3 bases from V and 7 bases from J, with 15 bases between. The full variable domain, with the rest looked up from reference TRBV2 and TRBJ1-1, is EPEVTQTPSHQVTQMGQEVILRCVPISNHLYFYWYRQILGQKVEFLVSFYNNEISEKSEIFDDQFSVERPDGSNFTLKIRSTKLEDSAMYFCASSDRAGESEAFFGQGTRLTVV.

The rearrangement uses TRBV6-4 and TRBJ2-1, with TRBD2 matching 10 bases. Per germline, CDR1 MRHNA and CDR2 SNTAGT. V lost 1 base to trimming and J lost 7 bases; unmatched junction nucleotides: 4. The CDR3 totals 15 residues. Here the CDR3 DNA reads TGTGCCAGCAGTGACTGGGCTAGCGGGAGAAATGAGCAGTTCTTC. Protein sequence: CASSDWASGRNEQFF.

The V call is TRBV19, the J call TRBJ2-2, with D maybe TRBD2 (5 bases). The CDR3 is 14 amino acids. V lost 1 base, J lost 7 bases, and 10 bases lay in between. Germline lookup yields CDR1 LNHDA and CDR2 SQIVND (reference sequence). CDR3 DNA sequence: TGTGCCAGTAGTATAGGAGGGTCCCACGGGGAGCTGTTTTTT. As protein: CASSIGGSHGELFF.

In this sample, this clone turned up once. CDR3 DNA sequence: TGTGCCAGCAGCAACTACGGCAGGGGGTACCACGAGCAGTACTTC. It specifies CASSNYGRGYHEQYF. V usage is TRBV21-1 and J usage is TRBJ2-7; no DNA check was done on the table's D call, TRBD1. TRBV21-1 is labeled a pseudogene. The CDR3 totals 15 residues.

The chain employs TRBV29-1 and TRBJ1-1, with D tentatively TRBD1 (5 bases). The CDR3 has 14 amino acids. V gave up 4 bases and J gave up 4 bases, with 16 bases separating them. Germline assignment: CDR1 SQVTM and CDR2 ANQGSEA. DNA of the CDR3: TGCAGCGTTGTGGGCAGGGTCGGTGTCACTGAAGCTTTCTTT. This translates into CSVVGRVGVTEAFF.

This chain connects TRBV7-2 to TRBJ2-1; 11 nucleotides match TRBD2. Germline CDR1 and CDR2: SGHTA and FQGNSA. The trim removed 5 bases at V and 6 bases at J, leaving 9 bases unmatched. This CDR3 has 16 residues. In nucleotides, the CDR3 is TGTGCCAGCAGCAGGGAAGCGGGACTAGCGGTCAATGAGCAGTTCTTC. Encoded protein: CASSREAGLAVNEQFF.

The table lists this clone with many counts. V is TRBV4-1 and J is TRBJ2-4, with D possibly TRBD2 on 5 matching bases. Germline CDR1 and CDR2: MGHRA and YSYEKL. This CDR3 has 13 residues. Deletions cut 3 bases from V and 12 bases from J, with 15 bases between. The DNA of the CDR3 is TGCGCCAGCAGCCATCCTCTAGCAGGAGGTCAGTACTTC. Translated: CASSHPLAGGQYF.

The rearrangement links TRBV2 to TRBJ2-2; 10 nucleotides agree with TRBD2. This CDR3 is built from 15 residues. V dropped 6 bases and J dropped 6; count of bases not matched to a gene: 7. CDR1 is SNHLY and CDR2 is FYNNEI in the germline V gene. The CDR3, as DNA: TGTGCCAGCAGAATTAGCGGGAGGAGGTCCGGGGAGCTGTTTTTT. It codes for CASRISGRRSGELFF.

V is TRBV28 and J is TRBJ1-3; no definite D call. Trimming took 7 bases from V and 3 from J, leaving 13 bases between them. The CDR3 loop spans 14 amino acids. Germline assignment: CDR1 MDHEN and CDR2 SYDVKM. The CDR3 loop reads CASNSLGLGNTIYF. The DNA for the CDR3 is TGTGCCAGCAATTCCCTTGGGCTTGGAAACACCATATATTTT.

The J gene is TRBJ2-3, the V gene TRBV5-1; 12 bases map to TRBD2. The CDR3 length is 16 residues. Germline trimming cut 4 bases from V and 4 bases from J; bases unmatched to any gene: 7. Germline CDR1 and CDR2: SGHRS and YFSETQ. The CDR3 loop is CASSATSGSGPDTQYF. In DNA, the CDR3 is TGCGCCAGCAGCGCGACTAGCGGGAGTGGTCCAGATACGCAGTATTTT.

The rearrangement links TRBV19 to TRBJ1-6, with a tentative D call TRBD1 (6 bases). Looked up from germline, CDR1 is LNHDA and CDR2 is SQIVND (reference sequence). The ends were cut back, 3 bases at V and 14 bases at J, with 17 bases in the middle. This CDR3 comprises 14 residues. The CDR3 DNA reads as TGTGCCAGTAGTATCCGCGACAGGCCTCGGGCCCTCCACTTT. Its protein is CASSIRDRPRALHF. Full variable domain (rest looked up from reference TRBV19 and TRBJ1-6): DGGITQSPKYLFRKEGQNVTLSCEQNLNHDAMYWYRQDPGQGLRLIYYSQIVNDFQKGDIAEGYSVSREKKESFPLTVTSAQKNPTAFYLCASSIRDRPRALHFGNGTRLTVT.

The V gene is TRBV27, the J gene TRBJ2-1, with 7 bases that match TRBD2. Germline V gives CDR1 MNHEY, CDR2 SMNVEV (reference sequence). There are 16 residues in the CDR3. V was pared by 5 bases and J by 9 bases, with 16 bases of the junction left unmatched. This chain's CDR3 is CASSRGTGGSWVEQFF. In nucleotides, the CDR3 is TGTGCCAGCAGTAGGGGTACTGGCGGGAGCTGGGTTGAGCAGTTCTTC.

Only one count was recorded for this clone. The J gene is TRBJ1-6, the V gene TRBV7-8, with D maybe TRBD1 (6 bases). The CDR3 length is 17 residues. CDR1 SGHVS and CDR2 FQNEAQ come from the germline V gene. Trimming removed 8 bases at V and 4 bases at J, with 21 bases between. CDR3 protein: CASDDRTQLGYNSPLHF. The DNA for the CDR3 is TGTGCCAGCGATGACAGGACTCAACTGGGATATAATTCACCCCTCCACTTT.

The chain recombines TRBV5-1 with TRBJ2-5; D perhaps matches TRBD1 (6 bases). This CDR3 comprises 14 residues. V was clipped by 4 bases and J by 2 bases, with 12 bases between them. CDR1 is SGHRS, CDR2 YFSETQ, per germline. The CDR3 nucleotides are TGCGCCAGCAGCCCTGGACAGAAACAAGAGACCCAGTACTTC. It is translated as CASSPGQKQETQYF.

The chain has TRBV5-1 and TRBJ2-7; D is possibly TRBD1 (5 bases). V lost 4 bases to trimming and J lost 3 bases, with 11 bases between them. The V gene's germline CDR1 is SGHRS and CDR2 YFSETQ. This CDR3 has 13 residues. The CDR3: CASSLGHDYEQYF. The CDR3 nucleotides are TGCGCCAGCAGCCTAGGACACGACTACGAGCAGTACTTC.

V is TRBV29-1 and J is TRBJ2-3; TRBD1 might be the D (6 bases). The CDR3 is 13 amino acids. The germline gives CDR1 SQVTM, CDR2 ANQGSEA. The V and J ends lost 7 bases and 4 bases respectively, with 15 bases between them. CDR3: CSGSGDSADTQYF. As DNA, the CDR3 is TGCAGCGGTTCAGGGGATTCGGCAGATACGCAGTATTTT.

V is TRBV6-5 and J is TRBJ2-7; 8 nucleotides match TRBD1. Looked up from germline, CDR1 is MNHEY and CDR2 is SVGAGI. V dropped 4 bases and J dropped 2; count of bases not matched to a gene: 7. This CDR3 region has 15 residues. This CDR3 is CASSSPGQVTYEQYF. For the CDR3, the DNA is TGTGCCAGCAGTTCACCGGGACAGGTTACCTACGAGCAGTACTTC.

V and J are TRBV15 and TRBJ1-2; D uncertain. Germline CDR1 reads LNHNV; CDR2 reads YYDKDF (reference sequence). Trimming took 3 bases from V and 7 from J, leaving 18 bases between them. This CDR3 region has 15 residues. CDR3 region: CATSSNARLSGGYTF. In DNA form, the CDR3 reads TGTGCCACCAGCAGCAACGCCCGTCTCTCGGGTGGCTACACCTTC.

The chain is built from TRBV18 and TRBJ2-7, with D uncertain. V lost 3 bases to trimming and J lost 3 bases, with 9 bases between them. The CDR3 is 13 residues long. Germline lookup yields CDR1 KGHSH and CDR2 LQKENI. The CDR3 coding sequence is TGTGCCAGCTCACCTCTGTCAGACTACGAGCAGTACTTC. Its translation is CASSPLSDYEQYF.

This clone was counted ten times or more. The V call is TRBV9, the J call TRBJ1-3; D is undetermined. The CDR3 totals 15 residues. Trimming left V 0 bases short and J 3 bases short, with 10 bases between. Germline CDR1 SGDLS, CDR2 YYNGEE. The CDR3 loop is CASSVDSFRGNTIYF. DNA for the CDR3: TGTGCCAGCAGCGTAGACTCCTTTCGTGGAAACACCATATATTTT.

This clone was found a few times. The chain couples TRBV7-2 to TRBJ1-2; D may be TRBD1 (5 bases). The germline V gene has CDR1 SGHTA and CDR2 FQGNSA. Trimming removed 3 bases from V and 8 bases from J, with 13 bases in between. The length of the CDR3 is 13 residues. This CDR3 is CASSFSTDQGYTF. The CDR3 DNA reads TGTGCCAGCAGCTTTTCGACAGATCAAGGCTACACCTTC.

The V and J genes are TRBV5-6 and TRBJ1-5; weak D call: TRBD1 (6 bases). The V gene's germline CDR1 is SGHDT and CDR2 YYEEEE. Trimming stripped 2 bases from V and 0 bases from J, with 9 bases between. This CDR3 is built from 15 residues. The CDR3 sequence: CASSFGQYSNQPQHF. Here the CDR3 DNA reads TGTGCCAGCAGCTTCGGACAGTATAGCAATCAGCCCCAGCATTTT.

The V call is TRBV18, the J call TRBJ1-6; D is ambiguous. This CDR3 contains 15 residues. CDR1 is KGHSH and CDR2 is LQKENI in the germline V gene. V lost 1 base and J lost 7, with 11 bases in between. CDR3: CASSPREGENSPLHF. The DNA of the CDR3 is TGTGCCAGCTCACCACGGGAGGGTGAAAATTCACCCCTCCACTTT.

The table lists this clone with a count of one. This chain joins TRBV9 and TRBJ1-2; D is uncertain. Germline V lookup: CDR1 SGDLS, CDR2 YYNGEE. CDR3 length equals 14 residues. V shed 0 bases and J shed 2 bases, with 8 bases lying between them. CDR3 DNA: TGTGCCAGCAGCGTAGATCAGAAAAACTATGGCTACACCTTC. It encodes CASSVDQKNYGYTF. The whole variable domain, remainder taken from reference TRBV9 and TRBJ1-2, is DSGVTQTPKHLITATGQRVTLRCSPRSGDLSVYWYQQSLDQGLQFLIQYYNGEERAKGNILERFSAQQFPDLHSELNLSSLELGDSALYFCASSVDQKNYGYTFGSGTRLTVV.

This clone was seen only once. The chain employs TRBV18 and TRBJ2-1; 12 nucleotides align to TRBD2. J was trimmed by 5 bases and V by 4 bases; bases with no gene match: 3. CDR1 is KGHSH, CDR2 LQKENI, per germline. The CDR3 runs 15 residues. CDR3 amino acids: CASSLGLAGNNEQFF. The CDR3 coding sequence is TGTGCCAGCTCACTCGGACTAGCGGGAAACAATGAGCAGTTCTTC.